The 27 T cell receptor beta chains in this list originate from one sample, sequenced in a study of blood T cell repertoires in COVID-19. Sequencing used immunoSEQ multiplex PCR; TCRdb keeps in-frame clones, though not all of them. The sample carries roughly 77,000 clones, around 74% recorded once. The sequenced sample was peripheral blood. These receptors were collected from a human donor in a cohort sampled during active COVID-19.

V is TRBV2 and J is TRBJ1-5; D uncertain. This CDR3 comprises 13 residues. V gave up 4 bases and J gave up 4 bases, with 8 bases separating them. Looked up from germline, CDR1 is SNHLY and CDR2 is FYNNEI. CDR3 sequence reads: CASSGAENQPQHF. DNA for the CDR3: TGTGCCAGCAGTGGAGCGGAGAATCAGCCCCAGCATTTT.

This chain uses TRBV3-1 (or the pseudogene TRBV3-2) with TRBJ1-1; weak D call: TRBD1 (5 bases). V lost 2 bases, J lost 4 bases, and 11 bases lay in between. From germline, CDR1 is LGHDT and CDR2 YNNKEL (reference sequence). The CDR3 loop spans 14 amino acids. For the CDR3, the DNA is TGTGCCAGCAGCCAAATACTCGGGGGCACTGAAGCTTTCTTT. This translates into CASSQILGGTEAFF.

The table lists this clone with a count of one. V gene TRBV24-1 combines with J gene TRBJ1-5, with a weak D call TRBD1 (6 bases). V was trimmed by 4 bases and J by 7 bases, leaving 13 bases between them. The germline gives CDR1 KGHDR, CDR2 SFDVKD. CDR3 length equals 14 residues. In nucleotides, the CDR3 is TGTGCCACCAGTGACGCGGGGGCCGGGCAGCCCCAGCATTTT. Translated: CATSDAGAGQPQHF.

The chain has TRBV11-2 and TRBJ1-2; 7 nucleotides align to TRBD1. The CDR3 totals 14 residues. V shed 5 bases, J shed 5 bases, and the junction held 8 bases outside the gene matches. CDR1 is SGHAT and CDR2 is FQNNGV in the germline V gene. The CDR3 protein is CASSTGDRPYGYTF. The CDR3 DNA is TGTGCCAGCAGCACGGGGGACAGACCTTATGGCTACACCTTC.

The genes are TRBV9 and TRBJ2-7; 11 nucleotides line up with TRBD1. J was trimmed by 7 bases and V by 3 bases; bases with no gene match: 6. The CDR3 covers 14 residues. CDR1 and CDR2 (germline): SGDLS, YYNGEE. Here the CDR3 DNA reads TGTGCCAGCAGCGCCGGACAGGGGGCGGGGGAGCAGTACTTC. Amino acid sequence: CASSAGQGAGEQYF. The variable domain in full, completed from reference TRBV9 and TRBJ2-7, reads DSGVTQTPKHLITATGQRVTLRCSPRSGDLSVYWYQQSLDQGLQFLIQYYNGEERAKGNILERFSAQQFPDLHSELNLSSLELGDSALYFCASSAGQGAGEQYFGPGTRLTVT.

In this sample, this clone turned up a few times. The chain employs TRBV30 and TRBJ2-7; 7 nucleotides agree with TRBD1. Germline assignment: CDR1 GTSNPN and CDR2 SVGIG (reference sequence). This CDR3 comprises 13 residues. V shed 0 bases, J shed 3 bases, and the junction held 2 bases outside the gene matches. Here the CDR3 DNA reads TGTGCCTGGAGTGTAAGGGACAGCTACGAGCAGTACTTC. As protein: CAWSVRDSYEQYF.

CDR3 loop: CASSQVDGNTIYF. In DNA form, the CDR3 reads TGTGCCAGCAGCCAAGTAGATGGAAACACCATATATTTT. The V call is TRBV3-1 (or the pseudogene TRBV3-2), the J call TRBJ1-3; D gene ambiguous. The CDR3 totals 13 residues. V lost 1 base and J lost 3, with 4 bases in between. The V gene's germline CDR1 is LGHDT and CDR2 YNNKEL (reference sequence).

The rearrangement joins TRBV7-2 to TRBJ1-1; 7 bases align to TRBD1. CDR1 SGHTA and CDR2 FQGNSA come from the germline V gene. The V gene end was trimmed by 5 bases and the J gene end by 2 bases; junction bases not matched to a gene: 5. CDR3 length: 14 residues. CDR3 residues: CASSRDSTNTEAFF. DNA of the CDR3: TGTGCCAGCAGCCGGGACAGCACCAACACTGAAGCTTTCTTT.

The chain recombines TRBV6-6 with TRBJ2-5, with TRBD2 as a possible D gene (6 bases). Germline CDR1 MNHNY, CDR2 SVGAGI (reference sequence). The CDR3 has 15 residues. Trimming removed 2 bases at V and 5 bases at J, with 15 bases between. The CDR3 region is CASSYLWDSGETQYF. In DNA, the CDR3 is TGTGCCAGCAGTTACCTATGGGACTCGGGGGAGACCCAGTACTTC.

This sequence joins TRBV5-1 and TRBJ2-1, with 8 nucleotides matching TRBD1. The V segment lost 0 bases and the J segment 6 bases; nucleotides outside the gene matches: 8. CDR1 is SGHRS, CDR2 YFSETQ, per germline. The CDR3 is 16 amino acids. The CDR3 DNA follows: TGCGCCAGCAGCTTGGTTAGACAGGGGTTTAGCAATGAGCAGTTCTTC. Its protein is CASSLVRQGFSNEQFF.

The chain has TRBV6-2 or TRBV6-3 and TRBJ1-1; 7 bases align to TRBD1. V was clipped by 0 bases and J by 3 bases; unmatched bases: 1. The CDR3 has 14 amino acids. CDR1 is MNHEY, CDR2 SVGEGT, per germline. The CDR3 DNA follows: TGTGCCAGCAGTTACTCGCAGGGGGACACTGAAGCTTTCTTT. This translates into CASSYSQGDTEAFF.

The genes are TRBV3-1 (or the pseudogene TRBV3-2) and TRBJ2-1, with TRBD2 matching 10 bases. V shed 6 bases and J 4 bases; nucleotides not matched to a gene: 6. This CDR3 has 15 residues. Germline assignment: CDR1 LGHDT and CDR2 YNNKEL (reference sequence). DNA of the CDR3: TGTGCCAGCAGAAAGCGGGGGGGCCTGTACAATGAGCAGTTCTTC. It encodes CASRKRGGLYNEQFF.

The V and J genes are TRBV6-5 and TRBJ1-5; TRBD1 matches at 8 bases. This CDR3 region has 14 residues. Trimming removed 4 bases from V and 3 bases from J; junction bases left unmatched: 2. The germline CDR1 and CDR2 sequences are MNHEY and SVGAGI. The CDR3 is CASSSGQVNQPQHF. In nucleotides, the CDR3 is TGTGCCAGCAGTTCGGGACAGGTCAATCAGCCCCAGCATTTT.

The chain is built from TRBV19 and TRBJ2-1, with 9 nucleotides matching TRBD1. From germline, CDR1 is LNHDA and CDR2 SQIVND (reference sequence). This CDR3 region has 18 residues. V was pared by 5 bases and J by 2 bases, with 13 bases of the junction left unmatched. Written as DNA, the CDR3 is TGTGCCAGTAGTGGAAGGGACAGGGAGTCACCGGCCTACAATGAGCAGTTCTTC. The encoded protein is CASSGRDRESPAYNEQFF.

J is TRBJ2-3 and V is TRBV18, with TRBD2 matching over 10 bases. V gave up 4 bases and J gave up 3 bases; unmatched junction bases: 10. The germline V gene has CDR1 KGHSH and CDR2 LQKENI. The CDR3 spans 17 residues. In nucleotides, the CDR3 is TGTGCCAGCTCACTACAGGCACTAGCGGGGAAAACAGATACGCAGTATTTT. Translation gives CASSLQALAGKTDTQYF.

The chain couples TRBV18 to TRBJ1-1; D is possibly TRBD1 (5 bases). V lost 1 base to trimming and J lost 1 base, with 16 bases between them. CDR1 is KGHSH and CDR2 is LQKENI in the germline V gene. The CDR3 consists of 17 residues. CDR3 sequence reads: CASSPRTPDIRNTEAFF. The CDR3 nucleotides read TGTGCCAGCTCACCACGGACACCAGACATAAGGAACACTGAAGCTTTCTTT.

The V and J genes are TRBV6-5 and TRBJ1-4; 7 bases match TRBD1. The CDR3 runs 16 residues. V dropped 2 bases and J dropped 3; count of bases not matched to a gene: 6. Germline V gives CDR1 MNHEY, CDR2 SVGAGI. The CDR3 sequence is CASSYGGGLANEKLFF. In nucleotides, the CDR3 is TGTGCCAGCAGTTACGGAGGGGGCTTAGCTAATGAAAAACTGTTTTTT.

V is TRBV28 and J is TRBJ2-7; possible D gene TRBD1, 6 bases. The CDR3 is made up of 13 amino acids. V lost 3 bases and J 4 bases, leaving 10 bases between the germline ends. Germline values: CDR1 MDHEN, CDR2 SYDVKM. CDR3 sequence (DNA): TGTGCCAGCAGTTTCACAGGGCGGTACGAGCAGTACTTC. It translates to CASSFTGRYEQYF.

The V call is TRBV4-3, the J call TRBJ2-3; D possibly corresponds to TRBD2 (5 bases). V was shortened by 0 bases and J by 4 bases, with 14 bases between the two germline ends. This CDR3 contains 16 residues. The germline CDR1 and CDR2 sequences are LGHNA and YSLEER. The CDR3: CASSQDRGRSADTQYF. CDR3 bases: TGCGCCAGCAGCCAAGATCGGGGAAGAAGCGCAGATACGCAGTATTTT.

This rearrangement joins TRBV3-1 (or the pseudogene TRBV3-2) to TRBJ1-6; D remains ambiguous. Trimming took off 3 bases at V and 10 bases at J, with 7 bases between the two ends. The germline V gene encodes CDR1 LGHDT and CDR2 YNNKEL (reference sequence). The CDR3 loop spans 12 amino acids. The CDR3 loop is CASSQRESPLHF. DNA of the CDR3: TGTGCCAGCAGCCAGCGAGAGTCACCCCTCCACTTT.

In this sample, this clone turned up a few times. The V call is TRBV15, the J call TRBJ2-7; perhaps TRBD1 as D (5 bases). This CDR3 is 13 amino acids long. Trimming removed 0 bases from V and 3 bases from J, with 6 bases in between. Germline lookup yields CDR1 LNHNV and CDR2 YYDKDF (reference sequence). This chain's CDR3 is CATSRDRVYEQYF. CDR3 in DNA: TGTGCCACCAGCAGAGACAGGGTCTACGAGCAGTACTTC.

The rearrangement joins TRBV11-3 to TRBJ2-1, with D perhaps TRBD1 (5 bases). Between the trimmed V and J ends, which lost 0 bases and 10 bases, there was a span of 13 bases. There are 14 residues in the CDR3. From germline, CDR1 is SGHNT and CDR2 YENEEA. In nucleotides, the CDR3 is TGTGCCAGCAGCTTAGAAGGCAGGGCCTTGGAGCAGTTCTTC. Translating it yields CASSLEGRALEQFF.

The CDR3 DNA sequence: TGTGCCAGCAGCCCTACTCGACAGTTCTCTGGAAACACCATATATTTT. It encodes CASSPTRQFSGNTIYF. J is TRBJ1-3 and V is TRBV11-2; tentative D call: TRBD1 (5 bases). Deletions cut 5 bases from V and 0 bases from J, with 14 bases between. Per the germline V gene, CDR1 is SGHAT and CDR2 is FQNNGV. The CDR3 consists of 16 residues. The variable domain in full, with the rest retrieved from reference TRBV11-2 and TRBJ1-3, is EAGVAQSPRYKIIEKRQSVAFWCNPISGHATLYWYQQILGQGPKLLIQFQNNGVVDDSQLPKDRFSAERLKGVDSTLKIQPAKLEDSAVYLCASSPTRQFSGNTIYFGEGSWLTVV.

This chain joins TRBV18 and TRBJ2-1, with 10 nucleotides matching TRBD2. Germline lookup yields CDR1 KGHSH and CDR2 LQKENI. There are 18 residues in the CDR3. The V segment lost 7 bases and the J segment 0 bases; nucleotides outside the gene matches: 12. Here the CDR3 reads CASWGNSGGPSSYNEQFF. The DNA for the CDR3 is TGTGCCAGCTGGGGGAATAGCGGGGGGCCGAGCTCCTACAATGAGCAGTTCTTC.

For this clone: One junction end does not reproduce the germline sequence, and a read error may be involved. V usage is TRBV20-1 and J usage is TRBJ2-1; 10 bases align to TRBD1. The V gene's germline CDR1 is DFQATT and CDR2 SNEGSKA (reference sequence). The CDR3 length is 11 residues. CDR3 in amino acids: CGTGAYNEQFF. In DNA, the CDR3 is TGTGGGACAGGGGCCTACAATGAGCAGTTCTTC.

The gene calls are TRBV4-3 and TRBJ2-7, with D possibly TRBD2 on 6 matching bases. Trimming took off 0 bases at V and 6 bases at J, with 21 bases between the two ends. The CDR3 has 17 residues. Looked up from germline, CDR1 is LGHNA and CDR2 is YSLEER. For the CDR3, the DNA is TGCGCCAGCAGCCAAGAGGTTGGGCAGGGAGGATCCGGCGAGCAGTACTTC. Translation gives CASSQEVGQGGSGEQYF.

This clone was observed once. The gene calls are TRBV5-1 and TRBJ2-1; 7 nucleotides agree with TRBD2. Losses at the gene ends were 6 bases for V and 1 base for J; bases not matched to a gene: 10. The CDR3 sequence is 16 residues long. The germline V gene has CDR1 SGHRS and CDR2 YFSETQ. Here the CDR3 DNA reads TGCGCCAGCAACGCAGGGAGCGGGGCTTCCTACAATGAGCAGTTCTTC. It translates to CASNAGSGASYNEQFF.